This T cell receptor beta chain emerged from a study of cytomegalovirus exposure and HLA in healthy donors. Study results and caveats: Among TCR beta chains of equal frequency, HLA-associated ones were more clonally expanded in a later analysis. In the analysis, some V segments, TRBV6-2 and TRBV6-3 included, were excluded as indistinguishable. Analyzed later, association rates of TCRs varied across HLA loci, with DRB1 most and HLA-C fewest.

In regard to this clone: The antigen is not known.

V dropped 4 bases and J dropped 4 bases, with 9 bases sitting between them. The CDR3 totals 13 residues. The germline gives CDR1 LNHDA, CDR2 SQIVND (reference sequence). The primer mix had 60 Vbeta and 13 Jbeta primers. Libraries were prepared by immunoSEQ multiplex PCR; TCRdb keeps only in-frame clonotypes and omits some of them. The sample yields 100,000 to 150,000 clones, approximately 81% seen once. Material for sequencing was PBMCs. The genes are TRBV19 and TRBJ2-3, with a possible D match to TRBD1 (5 bases). The clonotype originates from a man between 18 and 29 years old in good health and CMV-seronegative. CDR3 residues: CASSSQGSDTQYF. CDR3 sequence (DNA): TGTGCCAGTAGTAGCCAGGGTTCAGATACGCAGTATTTT.